Sequencing of this T cell receptor beta chain was carried out in a study of T-cell memory formation after mild COVID-19. Study overall: The two donors had largely donor-specific TCR clusters.

The study, taken as a whole, reports: Day 15 to 85 contracting clones showed balanced CD4/CD8; later expanders leaned CD4+. The study detected some responding clones in pre-infection memory, suggesting cross-reactive memory joined.

This CDR3 contains 16 residues. The V segment lost 6 bases and the J segment 1 base; nucleotides outside the gene matches: 7. Germline assignment: CDR1 MNHNS and CDR2 SASEGT. Each CDR3 protein gets one entry after TCRdb re-called the 5' RACE reads with MiXCR. Seen here are a few hundred thousand distinct CDR3 sequences, about 16% observed once, and the top ten hold less than 30%. The table lists this clonotype with a few counts. What it binds is not known. V gene TRBV6-1 combines with J gene TRBJ2-1; 9 bases line up with TRBD2. Sequencing was done on a sample of PBMCs or a T cell subset sorted from them (not recorded which). The clonotype originates from a man aged 18 to 29 who had mild COVID-19 (a few samples of this study predate the infection). Cell type and time point are not known. The CDR3 region has the DNA TGTGCCAGCAGCGAGCTAGCGGGGAGGTCCTACAATGAGCAGTTCTTC. It codes for CASSELAGRSYNEQFF.